This is a list of T cell receptor beta chains from one sample in a study of cytomegalovirus exposure and HLA in healthy donors. The data were produced by immunoSEQ multiplex PCR, yet TCRdb's version contains in-frame clones alone and is incomplete. The top ten clones hold roughly 2.3% of a sample with 250,000 to 350,000 clones, around nine tenths of them seen once. Input material: PBMCs. Source of these receptors: a woman under 30 in good health and CMV-seronegative. The CDR3 runs from the conserved cysteine through the conserved F or W. The order of the fields is J gene, V gene, D gene, clone size, CDR3 protein, CDR3 DNA. D genes are given only for firm matches. Size tells how often a clone was seen (once, few, many) or the class of an expanded clone, and some rows leave it out.

TRBJ2-2	TRBV7-9	-	-	CASSPGTDTGELFF	TGTGCCAGCAGCCCAGGGACTGACACCGGGGAGCTGTTTTTT
TRBJ2-6	TRBV5-1	TRBD2	-	CASSLASGKFNVLTF	TGCGCCAGCAGCTTGGCTAGCGGGAAGTTCAACGTCCTGACTTTC
TRBJ2-1	TRBV27	TRBD2	-	CASTPLGGNEQFF	TGTGCCAGCACCCCCCTGGGAGGGAATGAGCAGTTCTTC
TRBJ2-1	TRBV29-1	TRBD1	-	CSARRDRSRMSSYNEQFF	TGCAGCGCTCGGCGGGACAGGTCCCGTATGAGCTCCTACAATGAGCAGTTCTTC
TRBJ2-7	TRBV2	-	-	CASSLYEQYF	TGTGCCAGCAGTTTATACGAGCAGTACTTC
TRBJ2-7	TRBV10-3	TRBD2	-	CAINTGTSGAYEQYF	TGTGCCATCAATACTGGGACTAGCGGGGCCTACGAGCAGTACTTC
TRBJ1-5	TRBV30	-	-	CAWSGQPGYSNQPQHF	TGTGCCTGGAGTGGACAGCCAGGTTATAGCAATCAGCCCCAGCATTTT
TRBJ2-7	TRBV5-4	-	few	CASSPGISYEQYF	TGTGCCAGCAGCCCCGGGATCTCCTACGAGCAGTACTTC
TRBJ2-2	TRBV25-1	-	-	CASSADGDTGELFF	TGTGCCAGCAGTGCTGACGGAGACACCGGGGAGCTGTTTTTT
TRBJ2-3	TRBV5-1	-	-	CASSQAGTDTQYF	TGCGCCAGCAGCCAGGCAGGCACAGATACGCAGTATTTT
TRBJ2-6	TRBV14	TRBD1	-	CASSQQGALGANVLTF	TGTGCCAGCAGCCAACAGGGGGCGTTAGGGGCCAACGTCCTGACTTTC
TRBJ2-1	TRBV10-3	-	-	CAISPESGVGYNEQFF	TGTGCCATCAGTCCTGAATCAGGGGTAGGCTACAATGAGCAGTTCTTC
TRBJ1-2	TRBV6-5	-	-	CASSWGLREGYTF	TGTGCCAGCAGCTGGGGACTCCGAGAGGGCTACACCTTC
TRBJ2-3	TRBV7-9	TRBD2	-	CASSSGTGQDTQYF	TGTGCCAGCAGCAGCGGGACTGGCCAAGATACGCAGTATTTT
TRBJ1-2	TRBV10-3	-	-	CAISESLRGYTF	TGTGCCATCAGTGAGTCTTTACGGGGGTACACCTTC
TRBJ1-2	TRBV7-2	TRBD1	-	CASSLGTGDGYTF	TGTGCCAGCAGCTTAGGGACAGGGGATGGCTACACCTTC
TRBJ1-2	TRBV2	-	-	CASSAGQGSKVF	TGTGCCAGCAGTGCGGGACAAGGGTCGAAGGTCTTC
TRBJ2-5	TRBV15	-	-	CATSRDIQETQYF	TGTGCCACCAGCAGAGATATCCAAGAGACCCAGTACTTC
TRBJ1-2	TRBV6-1	-	once	CASSFGGGEGYTF	TGCGCCAGCAGCTTCGGGGGAGGGGAAGGCTACACCTTC
TRBJ1-5	TRBV19	TRBD1	-	CASSLPGQGINNQPQHF	TGTGCCAGTAGTTTACCGGGACAGGGGATCAACAATCAGCCCCAGCATTTT
TRBJ1-6	TRBV9	-	-	CASTASGNNNSPLHF	TGTGCCAGTACCGCGAGCGGGAATAATAATTCACCCCTCCACTTT
TRBJ2-2	TRBV28	-	-	CGAAGATGELFF	TGTGGCGCTGCGGGGGCCACCGGGGAGCTGTTTTTT
TRBJ1-1	TRBV2	TRBD1	-	CASYRDRGTEAFF	TGTGCCTCATACCGGGACAGGGGCACTGAAGCTTTCTTT
TRBJ2-2	TRBV5-4	-	-	CASSAGTVNTGELFF	TGTGCCAGCAGCGCCGGGACTGTGAACACCGGGGAGCTGTTTTTT
TRBJ1-2	TRBV10-1	-	-	CASSESTLSRASHKGRFGYTF	TGCGCCAGCAGTGAGTCTACCTTGTCCAGGGCATCTCATAAAGGGCGGTTTGGCTACACCTTC
TRBJ1-2	TRBV14	-	-	CASGQYYGYTF	TGTGCCAGCGGACAGTATTATGGCTACACCTTC
TRBJ2-7	TRBV29-1	-	-	CSTSSGTTTYEQYF	TGCAGCACTTCATCCGGGACAACTACCTACGAGCAGTACTTC
TRBJ2-3	TRBV4-2	-	-	CASSLPGWIADTQYF	TGTGCCAGCAGCCTTCCAGGGTGGATCGCAGATACGCAGTATTTT
TRBJ1-2	TRBV11-2	-	-	CASSLEVTAPYGYTF	TGTGCCAGCAGCTTAGAGGTGACTGCACCTTATGGCTACACCTTC
TRBJ2-5	TRBV18	-	-	CASSPIPSEKTQYF	TGTGCCAGCTCACCTATCCCCAGCGAGAAGACCCAGTACTTC
TRBJ1-1	TRBV27	-	-	CASSPGWTMKNTEAFF	TGTGCCAGCAGTCCGGGGTGGACGATGAAGAACACTGAAGCTTTCTTT
TRBJ1-2	TRBV27	-	few	CASSLTQGTIGYGYTF	TGTGCCAGCAGTCTGACCCAGGGGACTATCGGCTATGGCTACACCTTC
TRBJ2-7	TRBV25-1	-	-	CASSEYGAGSSYEQYF	TGTGCCAGCAGTGAATATGGAGCGGGCAGCTCCTACGAGCAGTACTTC
TRBJ2-1	TRBV18	TRBD1	once	CASSPTTGSENEQFF	TGTGCCAGCTCACCGACGACAGGGTCGGAGAATGAGCAGTTCTTC
TRBJ1-1	TRBV7-9	-	-	CSSSLVLGRTEAFF	TGTTCCAGCAGCTTAGTCCTGGGCCGAACTGAAGCTTTCTTT
TRBJ1-2	TRBV6-6	-	-	CASSLGGEQGYTF	TGTGCCAGCAGCCTAGGAGGGGAACAAGGCTACACCTTC
TRBJ1-2	TRBV5-1	-	-	CASSFQDGGYGYTF	TGCGCCAGCAGCTTCCAGGACGGAGGTTACGGCTACACCTTC
TRBJ2-2	TRBV19	TRBD1	once	CASSIDLRTGLNTGELFF	TGTGCCAGTAGTATAGATCTGAGGACAGGGCTGAACACCGGGGAGCTGTTTTTT
TRBJ1-5	TRBV5-1	TRBD1	few	CASSIGQGAQPQHF	TGCGCCAGCAGCATCGGACAGGGAGCACAGCCCCAGCATTTT
TRBJ2-7	TRBV2	-	-	CASSTTAYEQYF	TGTGCCAGCAGTACGACAGCCTACGAGCAGTACTTC
TRBJ2-2	TRBV13	-	-	CASSLNTGELFF	TGTGCCAGCAGCCTGAACACCGGGGAGCTGTTTTTT
TRBJ2-2	TRBV7-7	TRBD2	-	CASSSTNLAGTSGATPTGELFF	TGTGCTAGCAGCTCCACCAACCTGGCCGGGACTAGCGGGGCGACACCAACCGGGGAGCTGTTTTTT
TRBJ1-2	TRBV6-5	TRBD1	-	CASSAQGAASYGYTF	TGTGCCAGCAGTGCACAGGGGGCGGCTAGCTATGGCTACACCTTC
TRBJ2-3	TRBV11-2	-	once	CASSPATDTQYF	TGTGCCAGCAGCCCCGCGACAGATACGCAGTATTTT
TRBJ2-3	TRBV30	TRBD1	-	CAWSPGQGADTQYF	TGTGCCTGGAGTCCGGGACAGGGGGCGGATACGCAGTATTTT
TRBJ1-2	TRBV14	-	-	CASTSGQNYGYTF	TGTGCCAGCACCTCCGGACAGAACTATGGCTACACCTTC
TRBJ2-7	TRBV30	-	-	CAWSSVFYEQYF	TGTGCCTGGAGTTCTGTTTTCTACGAGCAGTACTTC
TRBJ2-2	TRBV2	TRBD1	-	CASNEQGIANTGELFF	TGTGCCAGCAATGAACAGGGGATCGCGAACACCGGGGAGCTGTTTTTT
TRBJ2-7	TRBV6-5	-	-	CASSQTVSVEQYF	TGTGCCAGCAGTCAGACAGTGTCAGTCGAGCAGTACTTC
TRBJ1-2	TRBV9	-	-	CASSVASYGYTF	TGTGCCAGCAGCGTAGCGAGCTATGGCTACACCTTC
TRBJ2-5	TRBV9	-	-	CASSVGGGLRETQYF	TGTGCCAGCAGCGTGGGGGGGGGCCTTCGGGAGACCCAGTACTTC
TRBJ1-1	TRBV7-9	-	once	CASSSLGEAFF	TGTGCCAGCAGCTCTCTAGGTGAAGCTTTCTTT
TRBJ2-5	TRBV4-1	-	-	CASSQSRTQETQYF	TGCGCCAGCAGCCAATCCAGGACTCAAGAGACCCAGTACTTC
TRBJ1-2	TRBV18	TRBD1	once	CASSSMGQGIYGYTF	TGTGCCAGCTCATCCATGGGACAGGGAATCTATGGCTACACCTTC